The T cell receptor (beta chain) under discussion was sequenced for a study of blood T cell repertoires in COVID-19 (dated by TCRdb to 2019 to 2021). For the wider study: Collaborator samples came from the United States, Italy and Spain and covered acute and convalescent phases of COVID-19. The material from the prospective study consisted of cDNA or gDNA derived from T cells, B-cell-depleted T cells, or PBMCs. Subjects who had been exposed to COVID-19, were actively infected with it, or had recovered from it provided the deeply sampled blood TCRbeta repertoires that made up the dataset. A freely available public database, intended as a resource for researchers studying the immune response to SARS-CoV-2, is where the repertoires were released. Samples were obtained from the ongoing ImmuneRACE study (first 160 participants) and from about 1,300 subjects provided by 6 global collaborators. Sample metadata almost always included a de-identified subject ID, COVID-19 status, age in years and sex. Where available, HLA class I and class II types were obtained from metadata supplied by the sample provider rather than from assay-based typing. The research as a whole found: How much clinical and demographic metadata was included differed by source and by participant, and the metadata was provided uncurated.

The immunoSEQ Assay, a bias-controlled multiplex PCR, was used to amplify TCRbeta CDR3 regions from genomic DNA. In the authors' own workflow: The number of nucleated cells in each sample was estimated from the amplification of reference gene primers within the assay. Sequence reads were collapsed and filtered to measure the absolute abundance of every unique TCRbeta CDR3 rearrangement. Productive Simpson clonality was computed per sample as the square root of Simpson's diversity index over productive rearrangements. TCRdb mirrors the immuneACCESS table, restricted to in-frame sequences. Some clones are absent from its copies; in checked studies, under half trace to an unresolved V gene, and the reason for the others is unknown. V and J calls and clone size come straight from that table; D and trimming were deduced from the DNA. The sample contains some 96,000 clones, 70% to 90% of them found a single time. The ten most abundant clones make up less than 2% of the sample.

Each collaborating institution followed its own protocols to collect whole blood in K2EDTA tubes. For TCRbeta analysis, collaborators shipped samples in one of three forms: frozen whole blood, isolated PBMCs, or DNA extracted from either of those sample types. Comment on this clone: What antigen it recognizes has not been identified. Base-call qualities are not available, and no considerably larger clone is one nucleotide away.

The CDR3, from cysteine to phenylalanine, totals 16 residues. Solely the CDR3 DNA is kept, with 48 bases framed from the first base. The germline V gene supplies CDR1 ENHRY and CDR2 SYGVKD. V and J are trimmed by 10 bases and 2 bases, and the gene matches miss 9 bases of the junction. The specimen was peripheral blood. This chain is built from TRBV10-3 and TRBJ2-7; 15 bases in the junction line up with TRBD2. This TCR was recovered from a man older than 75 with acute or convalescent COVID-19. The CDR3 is CATGTSGRPGAYEQYF. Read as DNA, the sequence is TGTGCCACCGGGACTAGCGGGAGGCCTGGGGCCTACGAGCAGTACTTC.